This T cell receptor beta chain stems from a study of shared clonotypes between healthy human individuals. Using immunoSEQ multiplex PCR, the repertoire was profiled, and TCRdb retains in-frame clones only, with some absent. The table has about 300,000 clones, around 74% seen once. Donors comprised only Caucasian adults living in Nashville, Tennessee. The germline V gene has CDR1 MNHEY and CDR2 SMNVEV (reference sequence). This CDR3 contains 18 residues. Trimming at V came to 10 bases and at J to 3 bases, leaving 19 bases not matched to a gene. The clonotype originates from a young man in good health. This sequence joins TRBV27 and TRBJ2-7; TRBD2 matches at 12 bases. The sample was memory CD4+ T cells sorted from blood. Subset noted: CD45RA-negative fraction. The CDR3 loop reads CATKGSWLAGGPVYEQYF. The CDR3, as DNA: TGTGCCACCAAGGGGTCGTGGCTAGCGGGAGGGCCCGTCTACGAGCAGTACTTC.